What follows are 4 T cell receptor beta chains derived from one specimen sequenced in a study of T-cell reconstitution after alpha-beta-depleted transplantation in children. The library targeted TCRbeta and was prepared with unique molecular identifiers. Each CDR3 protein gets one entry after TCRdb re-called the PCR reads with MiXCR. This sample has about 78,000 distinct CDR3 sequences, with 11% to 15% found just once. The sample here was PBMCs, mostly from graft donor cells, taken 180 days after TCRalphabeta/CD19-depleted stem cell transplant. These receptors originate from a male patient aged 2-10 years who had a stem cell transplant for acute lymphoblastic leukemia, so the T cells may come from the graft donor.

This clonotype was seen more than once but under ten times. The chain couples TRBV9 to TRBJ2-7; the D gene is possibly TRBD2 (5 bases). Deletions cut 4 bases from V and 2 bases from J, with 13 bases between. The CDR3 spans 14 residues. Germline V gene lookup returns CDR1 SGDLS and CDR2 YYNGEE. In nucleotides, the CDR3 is TGTGCCAGCAGCCCCCAACGGGGTCCCTACGAGCAGTACTTC. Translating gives CASSPQRGPYEQYF.

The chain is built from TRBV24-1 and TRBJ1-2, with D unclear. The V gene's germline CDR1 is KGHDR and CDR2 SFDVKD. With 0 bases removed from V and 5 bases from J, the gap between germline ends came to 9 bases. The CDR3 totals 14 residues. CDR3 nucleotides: TGTGCCACCAGTGATTTGCAAAGGATATATGGCTACACCTTC. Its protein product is CATSDLQRIYGYTF.

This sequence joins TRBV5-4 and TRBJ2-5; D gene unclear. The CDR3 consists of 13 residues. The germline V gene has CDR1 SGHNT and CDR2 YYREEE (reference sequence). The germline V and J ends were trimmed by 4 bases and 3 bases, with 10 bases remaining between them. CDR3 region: CASSLGEKETQYF. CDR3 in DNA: TGTGCCAGCAGCCTAGGTGAAAAAGAGACCCAGTACTTC.

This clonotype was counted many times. DNA of the CDR3: TGCAGTGCTAGACTAGCGGGAGGGAGAGGTGAGCAGTTCTTC. This encodes CSARLAGGRGEQFF. The V call is TRBV20-1, the J call TRBJ2-1, with 12 bases that match TRBD2. J was trimmed by 9 bases and V by 2 bases; bases with no gene match: 5. Germline V gives CDR1 DFQATT, CDR2 SNEGSKA (reference sequence). The length of the CDR3 is 14 residues.